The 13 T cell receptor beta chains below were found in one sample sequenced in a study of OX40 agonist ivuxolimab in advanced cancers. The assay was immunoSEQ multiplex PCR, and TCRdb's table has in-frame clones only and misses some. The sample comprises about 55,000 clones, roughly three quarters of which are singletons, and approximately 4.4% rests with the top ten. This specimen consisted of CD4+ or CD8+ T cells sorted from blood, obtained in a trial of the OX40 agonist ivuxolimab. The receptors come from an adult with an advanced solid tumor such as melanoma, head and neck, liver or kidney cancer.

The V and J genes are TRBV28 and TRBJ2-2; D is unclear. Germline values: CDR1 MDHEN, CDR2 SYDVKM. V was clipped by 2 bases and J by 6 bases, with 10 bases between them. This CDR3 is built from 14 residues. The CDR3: CASSLRQPAGELFF. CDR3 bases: TGTGCCAGCAGTTTAAGGCAGCCCGCCGGGGAGCTGTTTTTT.

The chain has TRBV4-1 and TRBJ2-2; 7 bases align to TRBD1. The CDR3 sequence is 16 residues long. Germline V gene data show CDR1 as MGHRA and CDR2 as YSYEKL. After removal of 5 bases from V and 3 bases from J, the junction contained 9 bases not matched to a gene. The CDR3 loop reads CASSGQTGKDTGELFF. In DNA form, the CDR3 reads TGCGCCAGCAGCGGACAGACAGGGAAGGACACCGGGGAGCTGTTTTTT.

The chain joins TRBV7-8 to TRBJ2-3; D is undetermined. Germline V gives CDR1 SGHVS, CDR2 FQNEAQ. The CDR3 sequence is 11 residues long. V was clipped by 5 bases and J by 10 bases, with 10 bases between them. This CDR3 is CASSPQGSQYF. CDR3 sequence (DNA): TGTGCCAGCAGCCCCCAAGGTTCGCAGTATTTT.

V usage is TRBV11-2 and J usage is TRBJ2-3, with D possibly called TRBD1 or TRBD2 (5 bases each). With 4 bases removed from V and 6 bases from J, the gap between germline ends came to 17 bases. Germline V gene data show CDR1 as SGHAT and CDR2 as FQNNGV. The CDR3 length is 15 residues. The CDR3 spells CASSSGPLSGDTQYF. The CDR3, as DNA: TGTGCCAGCAGCTCGGGACCTCTCTCAGGGGATACGCAGTATTTT.

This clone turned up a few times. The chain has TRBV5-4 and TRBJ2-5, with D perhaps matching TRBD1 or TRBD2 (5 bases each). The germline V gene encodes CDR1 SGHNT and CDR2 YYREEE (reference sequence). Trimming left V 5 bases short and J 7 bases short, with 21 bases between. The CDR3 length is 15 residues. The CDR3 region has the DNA TGTGCCAGCAGTTCCGGGACCGAATCTCAAAGGACCCAGTACTTC. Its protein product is CASSSGTESQRTQYF.

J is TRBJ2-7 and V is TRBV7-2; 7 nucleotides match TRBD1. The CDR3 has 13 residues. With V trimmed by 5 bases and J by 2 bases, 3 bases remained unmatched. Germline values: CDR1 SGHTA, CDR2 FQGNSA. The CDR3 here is CASSRDRAYEQYF. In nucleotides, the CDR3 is TGTGCCAGCAGCCGGGACAGAGCCTACGAGCAGTACTTC.

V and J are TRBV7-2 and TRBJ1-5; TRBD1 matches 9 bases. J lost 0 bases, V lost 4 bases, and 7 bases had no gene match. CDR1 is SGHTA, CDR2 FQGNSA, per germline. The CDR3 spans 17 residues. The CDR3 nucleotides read TGTGCCAGCAGCTCACAGGGGGCTCTCTATAGCAATCAGCCCCAGCATTTT. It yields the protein CASSSQGALYSNQPQHF.

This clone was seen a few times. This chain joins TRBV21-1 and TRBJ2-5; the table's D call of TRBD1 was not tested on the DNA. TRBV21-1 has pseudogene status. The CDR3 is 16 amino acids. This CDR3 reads CASSYRGHIGGETQYF. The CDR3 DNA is TGTGCCAGCTCTTATAGGGGGCATATTGGTGGAGAGACCCAGTACTTC.

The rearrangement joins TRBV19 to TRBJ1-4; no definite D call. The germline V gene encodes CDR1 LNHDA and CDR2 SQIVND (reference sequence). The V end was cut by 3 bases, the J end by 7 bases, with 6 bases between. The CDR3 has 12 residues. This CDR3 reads CASSIRSEKLFF. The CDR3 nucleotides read TGTGCCAGTAGTATTAGAAGTGAAAAACTGTTTTTT.

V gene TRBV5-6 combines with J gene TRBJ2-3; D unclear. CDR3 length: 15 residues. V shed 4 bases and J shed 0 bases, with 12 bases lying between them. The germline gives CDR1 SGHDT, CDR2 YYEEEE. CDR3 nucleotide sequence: TGTGCCAGCAGCCCGACTTTCTCGAGCACAGATACGCAGTATTTT. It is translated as CASSPTFSSTDTQYF.

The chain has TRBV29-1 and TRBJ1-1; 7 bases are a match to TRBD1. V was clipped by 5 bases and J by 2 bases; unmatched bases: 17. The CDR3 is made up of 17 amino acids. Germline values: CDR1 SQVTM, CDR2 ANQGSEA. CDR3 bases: TGCAGCGTTTCTTCAAGGGGGCAGGTGTGGGGCAACACTGAAGCTTTCTTT. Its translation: CSVSSRGQVWGNTEAFF.

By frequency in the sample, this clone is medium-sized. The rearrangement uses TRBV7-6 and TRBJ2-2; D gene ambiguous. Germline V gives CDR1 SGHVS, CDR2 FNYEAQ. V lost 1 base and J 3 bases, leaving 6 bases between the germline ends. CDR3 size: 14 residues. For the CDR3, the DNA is TGTGCCAGCAGCTTAGTATACGACACCGGGGAGCTGTTTTTT. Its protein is CASSLVYDTGELFF.

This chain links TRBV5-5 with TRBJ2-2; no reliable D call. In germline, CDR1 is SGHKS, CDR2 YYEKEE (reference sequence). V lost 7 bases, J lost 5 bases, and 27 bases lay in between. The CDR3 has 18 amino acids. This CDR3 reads CASGSLLRTALVTGELFF. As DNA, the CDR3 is TGTGCCAGCGGCTCCCTGCTCAGGACGGCGTTGGTAACCGGGGAGCTGTTTTTT.